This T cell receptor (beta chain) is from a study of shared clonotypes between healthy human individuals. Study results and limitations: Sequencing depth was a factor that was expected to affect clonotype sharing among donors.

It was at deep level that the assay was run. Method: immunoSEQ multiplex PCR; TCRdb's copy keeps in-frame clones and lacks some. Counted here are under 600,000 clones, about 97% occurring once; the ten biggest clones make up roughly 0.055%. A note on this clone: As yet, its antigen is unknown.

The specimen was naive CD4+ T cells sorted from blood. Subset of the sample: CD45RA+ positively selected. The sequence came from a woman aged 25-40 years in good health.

For the CDR3, the DNA is TGTGCCAGTAGTATTCGTAAGTCAGAACAAGAGACCCAGTACTTC. Amino acid sequence: CASSIRKSEQETQYF. This chain connects TRBV19 to TRBJ2-5, with unresolved D. With 3 bases removed from V and 2 bases from J, the gap between germline ends came to 13 bases. CDR1 and CDR2 from the germline V gene are LNHDA and SQIVND (reference sequence). CDR3 size: 15 residues.